This T cell receptor (beta chain) was sequenced for a study of T cells in Graves' hyperthyroidism and ophthalmopathy. In this sample, this clonotype turned up many times. The TCR beta CDR3 regions underwent amplification using RNA transcripts as the source. First-round RT-PCR of the TCR CDR3 relied on the HTBI primer set. MiXCR, applied by TCRdb to the multiplex PCR reads, yields one record per CDR3 protein. The table records some 740,000 distinct CDR3 sequences, approximately 14% of them present only once. The CDR3 totals 16 residues. Germline V gives CDR1 SNHLY, CDR2 FYNNEI. V was pared by 1 base and J by 4 bases, with 6 bases of the junction left unmatched.

The clonotype originates from a woman aged 18 to 35 with Graves' hyperthyroidism. The chain combines TRBV2 with TRBJ2-2, with 7 bases identical to TRBD2. Sequencing was carried out using blood. The CDR3 sequence: CASSEGWSGATGELFF. The CDR3 DNA is TGTGCCAGCAGTGAAGGTTGGAGCGGGGCCACCGGGGAGCTGTTTTTT.